Described below is a single T cell receptor beta chain sequence and its context. This CDR3 has 13 amino acids. Germline values: CDR1 MNHEY, CDR2 SVGAGI. The V end was cut by 2 bases, the J end by 7 bases, with 12 bases between. These data originate in a study of cytomegalovirus exposure and HLA in healthy donors. Both 60 Vbeta primers and 13 Jbeta primers went into the PCR. The repertoire was sequenced with immunoSEQ multiplex PCR; TCRdb's copy has only in-frame clones and lacks some. This table has around 180,000 clones, about 85% appearing once. The sequence was collected from a boy between 2 and 15 years old in good health and CMV-seronegative. The chain recombines TRBV6-5 with TRBJ2-7, with D perhaps matching TRBD2 (5 bases). Sequenced input: PBMCs. The CDR3 DNA follows: TGTGCCAGCAGTTACGGAGGACCGGGGGAGCAGTACTTC. This translates into CASSYGGPGEQYF.